These 2 T cell receptor beta chains came from one sample sequenced in a study of shared clonotypes between healthy human individuals. Positively selected for CCR7, the CD45RO-negative cells used as naive CD8 cells excluded terminally differentiated effector memory CD45RA+ cells. Repertoires were generated with immunoSEQ multiplex PCR, while TCRdb's copy carries only in-frame clones and drops some. Of approximately 2,200,000 clones listed, approximately 94% were seen once; the top ten hold over 1.5%. The material sequenced was naive CD8+ T cells from PBMCs. These receptor sequences come from a young man in good health. Some clones in this sample may be carry-over from other donors' samples.

A remark on this clone: The germline gene is not matched at one end of the junction; a read error may be the cause. This sequence joins TRBV18 and TRBJ2-7; D possibly corresponds to TRBD2 (6 bases). Germline V CDR1 and CDR2: KGHSH, LQKENI. CDR3 length: 13 amino acids. DNA of the CDR3: TGTGCCAGCTCATGGGAGGAGGACTACGAGCAGCACTTC. Translating gives CASSWEEDYEQHF.

This chain links TRBV11-2 with TRBJ2-2; the match to TRBD2 covers 7 bases. With 5 bases clipped from V and 4 bases from J, the junction kept 10 bases outside the gene matches. CDR1 is SGHAT and CDR2 is FQNNGV in the germline V gene. The length of the CDR3 is 16 residues. The CDR3 coding sequence is TGTGCCAGCAGCGATAAGGGGCAGCGGGGCACCGGGGAGCTGTTTTTT. Residues: CASSDKGQRGTGELFF. Filled out from reference TRBV11-2 and TRBJ2-2, the complete variable domain reads EAGVAQSPRYKIIEKRQSVAFWCNPISGHATLYWYQQILGQGPKLLIQFQNNGVVDDSQLPKDRFSAERLKGVDSTLKIQPAKLEDSAVYLCASSDKGQRGTGELFFGEGSRLTVL.